This T cell receptor beta chain emerged from a study of radiotherapy plus CTLA-4 blockade in lung cancer (dated by TCRdb to the late 2010s). Concerning the study at large: Among the enrolled patients, approximately 18% had an objective response, and less than 40% reached disease control.

This clone has a handful of counts. There is no known antigen for this receptor. Base quality data are lacking; no much larger clone is found one base away. Study-level results and caveats: The strongest predictors of response were reported to be early dynamic shifts in blood T cell clones along with a rise in serum interferon-beta following radiation. After treatment with radiotherapy and ipilimumab, TCR clones that originated in tumors expanded in peripheral blood.

The CDR3 has 13 amino acids, counting the end cysteine and phenylalanine. Left in the record is the CDR3 DNA by itself, 39 bases read in frame from the first base. Reading the germline V gene gives CDR1 SGHRS and CDR2 YFSETQ. V and J lose 4 bases and 4 bases, and a span of 8 bases separates them. Focal radiation therapy combined with CTLA-4 blockade (ipilimumab) was tested in patients with chemo-refractory metastatic non-small-cell lung cancer. Receptors were amplified or captured by the immunoSEQ multiplex PCR assay. Here the immuneACCESS table is served through TCRdb, limited to in-frame sequences with V and J called. Missing clones are a known gap in these copies; in checked studies unresolved V genes cover under half, and the rest lacks a known reason. The sample table shows 100,000 or so clones, and roughly 85% are seen once. Over 20% of the sample rests with the top ten.

The receptor was isolated from a human donor with non-small cell lung cancer that progressed on radiotherapy plus ipilimumab. The chain couples TRBV5-1 to TRBJ2-2; the D gene lacks a confident call. The material was peripheral blood, obtained from a patient treated with radiotherapy plus ipilimumab. The CDR3 loop reads CASSLEGTGELFF. Here is the DNA: TGCGCCAGCAGCCTGGAAGGCACCGGGGAGCTGTTTTTT.